The T cell receptor (beta chain) described here comes from a study of OX40 agonist ivuxolimab in advanced cancers. The wider study: An agonistic anti-OX40 (CD134) antibody, ivuxolimab, was used to treat the patients. The study, taken as a whole, reports: The study found that CD8+ T cells averaged more expanded clones than CD4+.

Only in-frame clones appear in the TCRdb table, and some are missing; sequencing was by immunoSEQ multiplex PCR. The data show roughly 10,000 clones, 60% to 75% seen once. With respect to this clone: What it recognizes is unknown.

The ends were cut back, 5 bases at V and 3 bases at J, with 11 bases in the middle. CDR1 is LNHNV and CDR2 is YYDKDF in the germline V gene (reference sequence). This CDR3 contains 14 residues. The input for sequencing was CD4+ or CD8+ T cells sorted from blood, taken in a trial of the OX40 agonist ivuxolimab. This clonotype originated in an adult with an advanced solid tumor such as melanoma, head and neck, liver or kidney cancer. The chain joins TRBV15 to TRBJ1-5; D might be TRBD1 (5 bases). The CDR3 spells CATSGVGDNQPQHF. The CDR3 DNA reads as TGTGCCACCAGCGGGGTAGGGGACAATCAGCCCCAGCATTTT.